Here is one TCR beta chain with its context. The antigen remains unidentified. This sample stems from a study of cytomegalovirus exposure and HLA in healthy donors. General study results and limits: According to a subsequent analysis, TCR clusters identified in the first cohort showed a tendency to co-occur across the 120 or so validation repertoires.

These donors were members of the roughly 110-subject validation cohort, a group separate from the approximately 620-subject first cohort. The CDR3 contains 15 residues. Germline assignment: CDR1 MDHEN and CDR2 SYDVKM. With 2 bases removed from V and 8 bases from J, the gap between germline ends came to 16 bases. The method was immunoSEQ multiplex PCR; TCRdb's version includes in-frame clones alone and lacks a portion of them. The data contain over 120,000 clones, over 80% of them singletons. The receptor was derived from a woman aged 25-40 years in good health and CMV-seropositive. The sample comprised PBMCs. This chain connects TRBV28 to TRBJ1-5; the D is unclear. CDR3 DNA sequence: TGTGCCAGCAGTTTAAGGAGGGATCCGAGGGAGCCCCAGCATTTT. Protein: CASSLRRDPREPQHF.